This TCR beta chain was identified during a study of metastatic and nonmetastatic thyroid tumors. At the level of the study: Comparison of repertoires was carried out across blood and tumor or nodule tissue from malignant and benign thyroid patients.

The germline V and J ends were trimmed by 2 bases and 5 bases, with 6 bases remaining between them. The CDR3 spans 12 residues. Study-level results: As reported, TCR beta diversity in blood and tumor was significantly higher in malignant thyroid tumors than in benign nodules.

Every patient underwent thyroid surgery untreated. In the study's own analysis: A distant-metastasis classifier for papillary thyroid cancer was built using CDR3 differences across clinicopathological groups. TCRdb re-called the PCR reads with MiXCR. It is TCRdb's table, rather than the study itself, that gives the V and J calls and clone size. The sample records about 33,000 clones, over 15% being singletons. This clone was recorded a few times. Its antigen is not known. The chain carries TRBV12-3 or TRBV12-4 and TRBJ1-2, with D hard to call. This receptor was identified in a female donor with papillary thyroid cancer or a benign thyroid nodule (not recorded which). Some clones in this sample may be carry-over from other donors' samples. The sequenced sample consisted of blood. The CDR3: CASSLQGYGYTF. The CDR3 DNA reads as TGTGCCAGCAGTTTACAAGGGTATGGCTACACCTTC.